This TCR beta chain derives from a study of human T cells and chemical hapten exposure. Study-wide background: Patients were given diphenylcyclopropenone on the scalp weekly across the roughly 25-week study.

Noted time point: patch test 1, 2 weeks after DPC sensitization. Described treatment: therapeutic diphenylcyclopropenone sensitization with weekly scalp DPC. On this clonotype: Its cognate antigen is unknown.

Germline CDR1 is MNHEY and CDR2 is SMNVEV (reference sequence). V was trimmed by 2 bases and J by 5 bases, leaving 12 bases between them. The CDR3 length is 14 residues. Findings and caveats of the study: TCRs at a frequency above 1 in 1000 stayed unchanged with DPC sensitization.

A single record per CDR3 protein comes from TCRdb applying MiXCR to the RACE reads. The sample carries some 94,000 distinct CDR3 sequences, 12% recorded once. The genes are TRBV27 and TRBJ2-5, with D possibly TRBD2 on 6 matching bases. The specimen comprised whole blood, sampled in connection with sensitization to the hapten diphenylcyclopropenone (DPC). The TCR was taken from a woman aged 40 to 50 with alopecia areata. Some clones in this sample may be carry-over from other donors' samples. CDR3 DNA sequence: TGTGCCAGCAGTTTACGGGGGTTAGGTGAGACCCAGTACTTC. This gives the protein CASSLRGLGETQYF.